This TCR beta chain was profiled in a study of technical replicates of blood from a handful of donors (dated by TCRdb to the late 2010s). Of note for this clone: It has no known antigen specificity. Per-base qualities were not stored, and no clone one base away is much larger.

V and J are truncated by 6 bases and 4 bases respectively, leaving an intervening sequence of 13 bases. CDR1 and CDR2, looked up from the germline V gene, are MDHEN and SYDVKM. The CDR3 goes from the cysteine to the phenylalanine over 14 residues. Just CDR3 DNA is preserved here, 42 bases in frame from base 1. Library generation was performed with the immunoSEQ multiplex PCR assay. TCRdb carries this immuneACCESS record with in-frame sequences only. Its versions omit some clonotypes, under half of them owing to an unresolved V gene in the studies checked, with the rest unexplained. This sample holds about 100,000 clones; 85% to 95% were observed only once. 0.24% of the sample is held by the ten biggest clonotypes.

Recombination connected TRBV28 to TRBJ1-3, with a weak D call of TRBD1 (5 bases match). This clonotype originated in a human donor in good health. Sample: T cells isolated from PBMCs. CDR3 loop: CASSLLTDGNTIYF. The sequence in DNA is TGTGCCAGCAGCCTGCTGACAGACGGAAACACCATATATTTT.